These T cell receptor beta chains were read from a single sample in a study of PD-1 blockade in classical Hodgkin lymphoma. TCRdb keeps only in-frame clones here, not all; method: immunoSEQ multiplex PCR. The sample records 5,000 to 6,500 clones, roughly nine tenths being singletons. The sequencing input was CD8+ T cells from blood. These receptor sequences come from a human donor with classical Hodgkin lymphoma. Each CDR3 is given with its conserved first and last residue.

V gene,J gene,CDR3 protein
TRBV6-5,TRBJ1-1,CASSYDTGGNTEAFF
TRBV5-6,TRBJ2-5,CASSLQGTQETQYF
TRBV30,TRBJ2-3,CAWSALGLATDTQYF
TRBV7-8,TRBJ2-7,CASSLRTGGTYEQYF
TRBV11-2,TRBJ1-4,CASSTLSLTGTAFEKLFF
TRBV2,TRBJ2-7,CASRELTGFSYEQYF
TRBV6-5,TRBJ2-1,CASTTQAGVYNEQFF
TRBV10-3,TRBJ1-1,CAISESKLATNTEAFF
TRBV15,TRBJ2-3,CATSRGTGDILGTDTQYF
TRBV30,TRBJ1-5,CAWSPPDRGNQPQHF
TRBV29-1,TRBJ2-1,CSAEVGLAGGILFF
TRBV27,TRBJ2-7,CASSGSVSGSGEQYF
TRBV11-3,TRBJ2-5,CASSSPRDNKETQYF
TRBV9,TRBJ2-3,CASSVSGASDTQYF
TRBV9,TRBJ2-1,CASSVDTSGSPYNEQFF
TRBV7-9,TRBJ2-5,CASSFPGTPQETQYF
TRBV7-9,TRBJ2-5,CASSFQQGAVETQYF
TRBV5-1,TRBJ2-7,CASSLGDRDDEQYF
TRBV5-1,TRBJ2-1,CASSGGDPNEQFF
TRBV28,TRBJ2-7,CASSLKVDGYYEQYF
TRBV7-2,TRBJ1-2,CASSSGTGPSYGYTF
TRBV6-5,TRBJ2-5,CASSYGGGLQETQYF
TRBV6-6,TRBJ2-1,CASGQTYENEQFF
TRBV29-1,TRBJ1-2,CSVGPGTASIGYTF
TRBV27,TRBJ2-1,CASSITWASGSSNEQFF